This T cell receptor beta chain was sequenced for a study of OX40 agonist ivuxolimab in advanced cancers. Profiling relied on immunoSEQ multiplex PCR, and the TCRdb table lists in-frame clones only, not all of them. The data hold roughly 60,000 clones, with more than 80% observed a single time. The CDR3 is 11 amino acids. V gave up 3 bases and J gave up 0 bases, with 2 bases separating them. Germline CDR1 is DFQATT and CDR2 is SNEGSKA (reference sequence). The table lists this clone with a count of one. Source: CD4+ or CD8+ T cells sorted from blood, taken in a trial of the OX40 agonist ivuxolimab. The source of this sequence is an adult with an advanced solid tumor such as melanoma, head and neck, liver or kidney cancer. The chain couples TRBV20-1 to TRBJ2-5; no clear D. The CDR3 here is CSARHQETQYF. Here the CDR3 DNA reads TGCAGTGCTAGGCACCAAGAGACCCAGTACTTC.